Reported below is one TCR beta chain. The antigen is unknown. In the PCR, 60 Vbeta and 13 Jbeta primers were used. Per the original data handling: It was a later analysis that counted 83 million or so unique TCR beta chains, of which about 10 million were shared. Assay: immunoSEQ multiplex PCR; the TCRdb copy retains only in-frame clones and omits some. V and J calls and clone size are as listed in that table; D and trimming were resolved from the DNA. The sample has some 150,000 clones, just under 85% seen once. Donors were ostensibly healthy at sampling, although undocumented immune exposures were probable. Trimming at V came to 0 bases and at J to 5 bases, leaving 13 bases not matched to a gene. Germline values: CDR1 SGDLS, CDR2 YYNGEE. The CDR3 has 17 amino acids. This sample is drawn from a study of cytomegalovirus exposure and HLA in healthy donors. Study-wide points: Most of the TCR beta V segments (in an earlier analysis) were productive either about 90% or about 30% of the time. Reports indicated that the classifier achieved high specificity and sensitivity in diagnosing cytomegalovirus status.

The sample was PBMCs. The rearrangement links TRBV9 to TRBJ2-5, with 7 nucleotides matching TRBD2. The origin of this receptor is a man between 35 and 55 years old in good health and CMV-seropositive. The CDR3 loop is CASSVGSKGGEKETQYF. CDR3 coding DNA: TGTGCCAGCAGCGTAGGGAGTAAGGGAGGGGAGAAGGAGACCCAGTACTTC.